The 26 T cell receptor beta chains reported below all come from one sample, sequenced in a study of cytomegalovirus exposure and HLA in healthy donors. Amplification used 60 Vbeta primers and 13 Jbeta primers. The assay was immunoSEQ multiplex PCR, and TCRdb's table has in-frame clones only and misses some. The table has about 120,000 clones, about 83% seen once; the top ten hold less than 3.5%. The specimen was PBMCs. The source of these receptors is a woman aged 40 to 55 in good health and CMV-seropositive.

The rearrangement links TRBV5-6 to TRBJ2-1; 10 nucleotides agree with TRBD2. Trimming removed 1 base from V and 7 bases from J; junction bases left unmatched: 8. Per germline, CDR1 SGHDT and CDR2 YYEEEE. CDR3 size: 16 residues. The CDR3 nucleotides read TGTGCCAGCAGCTTGATCTCAGCGGGGGGGGTTAATGAGCAGTTCTTC. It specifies CASSLISAGGVNEQFF.

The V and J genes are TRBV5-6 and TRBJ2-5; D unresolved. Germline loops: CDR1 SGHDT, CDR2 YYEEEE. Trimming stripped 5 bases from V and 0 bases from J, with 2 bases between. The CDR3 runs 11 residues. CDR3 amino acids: CASSNQETQYF. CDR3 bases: TGTGCCAGCAGTAACCAAGAGACCCAGTACTTC.

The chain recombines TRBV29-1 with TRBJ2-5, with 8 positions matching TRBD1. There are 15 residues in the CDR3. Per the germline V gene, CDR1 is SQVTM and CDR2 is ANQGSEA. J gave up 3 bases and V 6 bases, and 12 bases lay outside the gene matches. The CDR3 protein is CSVAEQGDVKETQYF. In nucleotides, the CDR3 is TGCAGCGTGGCCGAACAGGGGGACGTGAAAGAGACCCAGTACTTC.

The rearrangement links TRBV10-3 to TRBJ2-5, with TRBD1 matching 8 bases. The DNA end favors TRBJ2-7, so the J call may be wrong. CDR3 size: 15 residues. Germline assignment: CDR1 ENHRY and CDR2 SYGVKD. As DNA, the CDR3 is TGTGCCATCAGTGAAAGACAGGGGACCTCCTACGAGCAGTACTTC. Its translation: CAISERQGTSYEQYF.

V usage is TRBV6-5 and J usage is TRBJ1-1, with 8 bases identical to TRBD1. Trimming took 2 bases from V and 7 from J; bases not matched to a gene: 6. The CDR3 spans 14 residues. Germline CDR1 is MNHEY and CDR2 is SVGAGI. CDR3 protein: CASSYRTGRVEAFF. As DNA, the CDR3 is TGTGCCAGCAGTTACCGGACAGGGCGGGTTGAAGCTTTCTTT.

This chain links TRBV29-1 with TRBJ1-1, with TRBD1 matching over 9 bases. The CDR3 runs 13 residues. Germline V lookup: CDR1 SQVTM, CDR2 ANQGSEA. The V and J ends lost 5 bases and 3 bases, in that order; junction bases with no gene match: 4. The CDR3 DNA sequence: TGCAGCGTTACGTGGACAGGGGACACTGAAGCTTTCTTT. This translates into CSVTWTGDTEAFF. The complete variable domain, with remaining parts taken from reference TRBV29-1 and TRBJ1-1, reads SAVISQKPSRDICQRGTSLTIQCQVDSQVTMMFWYRQQPGQSLTLIATANQGSEATYESGFVIDKFPISRPNLTFSTLTVSNMSPEDSSIYLCSVTWTGDTEAFFGQGTRLTVV.

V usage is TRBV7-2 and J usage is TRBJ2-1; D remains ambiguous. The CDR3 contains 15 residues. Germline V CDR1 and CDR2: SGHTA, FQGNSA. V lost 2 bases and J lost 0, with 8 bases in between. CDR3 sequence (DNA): TGTGCCAGCAGCTTAAGCGTTAGCTCCTACAATGAGCAGTTCTTC. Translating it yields CASSLSVSSYNEQFF.

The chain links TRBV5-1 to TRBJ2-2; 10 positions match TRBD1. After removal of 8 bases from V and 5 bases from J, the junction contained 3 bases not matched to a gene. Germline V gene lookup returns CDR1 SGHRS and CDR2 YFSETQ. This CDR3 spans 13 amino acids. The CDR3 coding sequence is TGCGCCAGTGGACAGGGGGAAACCGGGGAGCTGTTTTTT. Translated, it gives CASGQGETGELFF.

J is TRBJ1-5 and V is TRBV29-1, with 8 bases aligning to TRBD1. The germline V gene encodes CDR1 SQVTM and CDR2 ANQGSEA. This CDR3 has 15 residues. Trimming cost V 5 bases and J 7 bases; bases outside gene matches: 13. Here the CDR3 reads CSVNPSRGRGQPQHF. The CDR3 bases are TGCAGCGTTAATCCTTCCAGGGGGCGCGGACAGCCCCAGCATTTT.

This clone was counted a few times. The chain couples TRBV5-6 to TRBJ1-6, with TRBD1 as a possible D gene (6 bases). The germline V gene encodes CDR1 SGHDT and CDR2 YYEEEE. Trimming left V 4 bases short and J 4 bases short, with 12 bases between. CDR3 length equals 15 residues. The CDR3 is CASSPAQGYNSPLHF. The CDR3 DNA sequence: TGTGCCAGCAGCCCTGCACAGGGTTATAATTCACCCCTCCACTTT.

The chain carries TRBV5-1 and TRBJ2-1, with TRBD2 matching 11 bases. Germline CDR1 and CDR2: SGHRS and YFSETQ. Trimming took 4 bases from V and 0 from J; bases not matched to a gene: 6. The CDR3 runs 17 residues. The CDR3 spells CASSQTSGATSYNEQFF. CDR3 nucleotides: TGCGCCAGCAGCCAGACTAGCGGGGCGACCTCCTACAATGAGCAGTTCTTC.

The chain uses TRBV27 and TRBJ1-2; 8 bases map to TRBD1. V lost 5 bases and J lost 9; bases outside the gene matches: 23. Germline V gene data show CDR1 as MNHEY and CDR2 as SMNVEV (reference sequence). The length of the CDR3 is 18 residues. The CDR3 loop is CASSRDRFPPMADLSYTF. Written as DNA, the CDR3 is TGTGCCAGCAGTCGGGACAGGTTCCCCCCTATGGCTGACCTTAGCTACACCTTC.

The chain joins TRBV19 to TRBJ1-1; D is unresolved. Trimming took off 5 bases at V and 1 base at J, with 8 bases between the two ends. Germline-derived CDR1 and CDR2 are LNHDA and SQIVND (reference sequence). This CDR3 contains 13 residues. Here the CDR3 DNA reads TGTGCCAGTAGTGCCACACCGAACACTGAAGCTTTCTTT. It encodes CASSATPNTEAFF.

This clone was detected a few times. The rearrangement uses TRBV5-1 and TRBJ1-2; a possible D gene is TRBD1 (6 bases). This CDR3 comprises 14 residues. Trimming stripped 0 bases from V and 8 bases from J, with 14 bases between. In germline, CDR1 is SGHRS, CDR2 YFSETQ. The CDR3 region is CASSLVKGENGYTF. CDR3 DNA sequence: TGCGCCAGCAGCTTGGTCAAGGGGGAGAACGGCTACACCTTC. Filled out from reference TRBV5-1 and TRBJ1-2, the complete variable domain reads KAGVTQTPRYLIKTRGQQVTLSCSPISGHRSVSWYQQTPGQGLQFLFEYFSETQRNKGNFPGRFSGRQFSNSRSEMNVSTLELGDSALYLCASSLVKGENGYTFGSGTRLTVV.

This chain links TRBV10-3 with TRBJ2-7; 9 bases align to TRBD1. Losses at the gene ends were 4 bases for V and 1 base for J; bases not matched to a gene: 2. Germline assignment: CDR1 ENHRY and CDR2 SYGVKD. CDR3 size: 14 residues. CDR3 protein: CAISGTGASYEQYF. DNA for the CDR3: TGTGCCATCAGTGGGACAGGGGCATCCTACGAGCAGTACTTC.

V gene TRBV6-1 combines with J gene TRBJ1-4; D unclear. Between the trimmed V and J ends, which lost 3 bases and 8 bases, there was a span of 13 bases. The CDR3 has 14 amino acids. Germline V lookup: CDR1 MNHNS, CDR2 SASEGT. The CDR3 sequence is CASSDTPSGEKLFF. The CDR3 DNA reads TGTGCCAGCAGTGACACCCCGAGCGGAGAAAAACTGTTTTTT.

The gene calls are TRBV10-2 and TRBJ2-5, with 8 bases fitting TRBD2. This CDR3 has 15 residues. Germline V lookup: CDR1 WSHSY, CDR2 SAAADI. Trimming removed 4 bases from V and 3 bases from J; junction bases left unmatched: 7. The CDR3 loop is CASSGATSAKETQYF. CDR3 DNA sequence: TGCGCCAGCAGTGGTGCGACTAGCGCAAAAGAGACCCAGTACTTC.

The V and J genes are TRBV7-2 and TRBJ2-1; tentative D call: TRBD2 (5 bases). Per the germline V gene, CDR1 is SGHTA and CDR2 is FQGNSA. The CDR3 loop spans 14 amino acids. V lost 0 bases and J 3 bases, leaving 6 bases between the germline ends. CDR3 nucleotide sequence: TGTGCCAGCAGCTTAGCCGGGATCTACAATGAGCAGTTCTTC. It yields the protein CASSLAGIYNEQFF.

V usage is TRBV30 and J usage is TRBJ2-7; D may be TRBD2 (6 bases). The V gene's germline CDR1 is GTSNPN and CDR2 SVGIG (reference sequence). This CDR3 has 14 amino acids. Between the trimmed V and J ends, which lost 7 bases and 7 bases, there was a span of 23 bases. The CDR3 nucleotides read TGTGCCTACGAAACGGGGGTGGGAATTAAGGAGCAGTACTTC. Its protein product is CAYETGVGIKEQYF. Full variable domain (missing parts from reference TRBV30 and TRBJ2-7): SQTIHQWPATLVQPVGSPLSLECTVEGTSNPNLYWYRQAAGRGLQLLFYSVGIGQISSEVPQNLSASRPQDRQFILSSKKLLLSDSGFYLCAYETGVGIKEQYFGPGTRLTVT.

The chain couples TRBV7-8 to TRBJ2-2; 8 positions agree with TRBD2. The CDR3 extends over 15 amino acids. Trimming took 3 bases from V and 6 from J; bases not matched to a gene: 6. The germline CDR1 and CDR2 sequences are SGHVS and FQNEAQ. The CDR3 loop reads CASSLAGGRSGELFF. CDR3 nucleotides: TGTGCCAGCAGCTTGGCGGGGGGCCGGTCCGGGGAGCTGTTTTTT.

CDR3 amino acids: CASKSGPGYEQYF. As DNA, the CDR3 is TGTGCCAGCAAATCGGGTCCGGGGTACGAGCAGTACTTC. The chain is built from TRBV2 and TRBJ2-7; possibly TRBD2 for D (5 bases). The germline V gene encodes CDR1 SNHLY and CDR2 FYNNEI. V was clipped by 7 bases and J by 4 bases, with 14 bases between them. CDR3 length: 13 amino acids.

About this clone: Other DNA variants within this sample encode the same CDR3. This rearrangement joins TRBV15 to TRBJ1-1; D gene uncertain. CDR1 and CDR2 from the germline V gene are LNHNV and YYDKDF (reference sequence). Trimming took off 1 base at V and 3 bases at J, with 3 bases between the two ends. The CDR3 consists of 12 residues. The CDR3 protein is CATSRAYTEAFF. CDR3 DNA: TGTGCCACCAGCAGAGCGTACACTGAAGCTTTCTTT.

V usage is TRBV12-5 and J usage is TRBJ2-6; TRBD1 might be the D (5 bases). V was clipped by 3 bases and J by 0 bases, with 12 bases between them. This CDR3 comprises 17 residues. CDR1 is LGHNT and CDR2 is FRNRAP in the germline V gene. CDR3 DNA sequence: TGTGCTAGTGGTTTCTCCCCCGACAGCTCTGGGGCCAACGTCCTGACTTTC. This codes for CASGFSPDSSGANVLTF.

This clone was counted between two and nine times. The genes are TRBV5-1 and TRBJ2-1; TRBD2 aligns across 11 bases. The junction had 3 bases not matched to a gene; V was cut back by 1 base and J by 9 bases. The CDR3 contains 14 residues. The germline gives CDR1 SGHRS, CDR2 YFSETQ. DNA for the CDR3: TGCGCCAGCAGCTTGTCCCTAGCGGGGGGTGAGCAGTTCTTC. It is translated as CASSLSLAGGEQFF.

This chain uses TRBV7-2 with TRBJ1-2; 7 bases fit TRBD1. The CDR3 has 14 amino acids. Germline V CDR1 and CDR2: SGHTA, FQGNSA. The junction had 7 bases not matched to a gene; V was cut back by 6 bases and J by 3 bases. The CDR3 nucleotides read TGTGCCAGCAGTTTATCCGGGACAGACTATGGCTACACCTTC. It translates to CASSLSGTDYGYTF. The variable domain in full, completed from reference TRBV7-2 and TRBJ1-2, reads GAGVSQSPSNKVTEKGKDVELRCDPISGHTALYWYRQSLGQGLEFLIYFQGNSAPDKSGLPSDRFSAERTGGSVSTLTIQRTQQEDSAVYLCASSLSGTDYGYTFGSGTRLTVV.

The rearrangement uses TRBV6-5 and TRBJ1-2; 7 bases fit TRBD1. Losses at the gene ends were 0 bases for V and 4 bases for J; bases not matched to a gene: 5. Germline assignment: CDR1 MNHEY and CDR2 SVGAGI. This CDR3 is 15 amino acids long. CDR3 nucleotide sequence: TGTGCCAGCAGTTACTCGGACAGGAGACGCTATGGCTACACCTTC. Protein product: CASSYSDRRRYGYTF.